This T cell receptor beta chain was retrieved from a study of blood T cells in healthy people across ages. V was trimmed by 5 bases and J by 2 bases, leaving 13 bases between them. Germline V gene data show CDR1 as SGHTA and CDR2 as FQGNSA. The CDR3 totals 14 residues. PCR was performed a second time for about 6 to 12 cycles using a sample-barcoded 5' primer and a J-beta primer mix. Each CDR3 protein is one row after TCRdb ran MiXCR on the 5' RACE reads. The data hold about 1.5 million distinct CDR3 sequences, with 40% to 45% observed a single time. The sample was blood. This receptor was obtained from a woman aged 18-29 years in good health. The chain couples TRBV7-2 to TRBJ2-7, with a tentative D call TRBD2 (6 bases). The DNA for the CDR3 is TGTGCCAGCAGCCCAGCGGCGGGACCCTACGAGCAGTACTTC. It is translated as CASSPAAGPYEQYF.